This record concerns one T cell receptor beta chain sequence. The antigen remains undetermined. This sample is part of a study of OX40 agonist ivuxolimab in advanced cancers. Study-wide results and limits: There was clonal expansion of CD4+ and CD8+ blood T cells by week 6 at 0.1 to 3.0 mg/kg. Certain nonresponders likewise exhibited a low normalized T-cell clonal expansion.

Unmatched junction bases numbered 13, after V lost 10 bases and J lost 5 bases. The CDR3 runs to 15 residues. Germline-derived CDR1 and CDR2 are MNHNS and SASEGT. With autoimmune disease history or systemic immunosuppression, patients were excluded. Profiled with immunoSEQ multiplex PCR; TCRdb holds only in-frame clones, not every one. The sample carries around 66,000 clones, more than 80% recorded once. Sample: CD4+ or CD8+ T cells sorted from blood, taken in a trial of the OX40 agonist ivuxolimab. The chain has TRBV6-1 and TRBJ2-5; 10 bases fit TRBD1. The sequence came from an adult with an advanced solid tumor such as melanoma, head and neck, liver or kidney cancer. CDR3 protein: CAIGTGEFISETQYF. The CDR3 DNA reads as TGTGCCATAGGGACAGGGGAGTTTATATCGGAGACCCAGTACTTC.